This entry describes one T cell receptor beta chain. Its specificity is unknown. Healthy bone marrow donors formed the donor group. This CDR3 has 15 residues. The germline CDR1 and CDR2 sequences are SGHNT and YYREEE (reference sequence). Unmatched junction bases numbered 10, after V lost 3 bases and J lost 7 bases. These data come from a study of cytomegalovirus exposure and HLA in healthy donors. Study context: A previous analysis identified 95 million to 130 million unique TCR beta sequences derived from about 180 million T cells. Study results and limitations: The investigators catalogued about 170 TCR beta chains as cytomegalovirus-associated. Reports described diagnosis of cytomegalovirus status by the classifier as highly specific and sensitive.

The PCR was carried out with 60 Vbeta primers and 13 Jbeta primers. Produced via immunoSEQ multiplex PCR; TCRdb's table is partial and in-frame only. The profile shows 110,000 or so clones, about 77% of them singletons. This receptor was taken from a woman younger than 45 in good health and CMV-seropositive. Material for sequencing was PBMCs. This chain joins TRBV5-4 and TRBJ2-7, with TRBD2 matching over 10 bases. The CDR3 loop is CASSSRTSGPFEQYF. CDR3 coding DNA: TGTGCCAGCAGCTCCCGGACTAGCGGCCCTTTTGAGCAGTACTTC. The whole variable domain, filled in from reference TRBV5-4 and TRBJ2-7, reads ETGVTQSPTHLIKTRGQQVTLRCSSQSGHNTVSWYQQALGQGPQFIFQYYREEENGRGNFPPRFSGLQFPNYSSELNVNALELDDSALYLCASSSRTSGPFEQYFGPGTRLTVT.